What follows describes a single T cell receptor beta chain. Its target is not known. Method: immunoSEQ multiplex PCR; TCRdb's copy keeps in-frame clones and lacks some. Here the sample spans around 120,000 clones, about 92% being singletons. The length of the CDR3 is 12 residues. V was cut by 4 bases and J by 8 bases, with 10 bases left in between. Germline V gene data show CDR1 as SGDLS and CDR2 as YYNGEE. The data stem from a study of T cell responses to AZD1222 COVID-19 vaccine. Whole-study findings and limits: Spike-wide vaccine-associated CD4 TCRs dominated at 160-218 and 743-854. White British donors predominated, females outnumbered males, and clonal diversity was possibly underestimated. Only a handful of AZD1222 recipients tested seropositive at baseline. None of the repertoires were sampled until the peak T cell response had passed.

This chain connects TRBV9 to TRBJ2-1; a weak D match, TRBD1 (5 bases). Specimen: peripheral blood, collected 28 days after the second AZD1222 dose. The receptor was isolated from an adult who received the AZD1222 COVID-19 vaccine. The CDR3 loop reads CASSPQGDEQFF. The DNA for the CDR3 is TGTGCCAGCAGCCCCCAGGGTGATGAGCAGTTCTTC. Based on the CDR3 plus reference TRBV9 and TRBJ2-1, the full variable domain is DSGVTQTPKHLITATGQRVTLRCSPRSGDLSVYWYQQSLDQGLQFLIQYYNGEERAKGNILERFSAQQFPDLHSELNLSSLELGDSALYFCASSPQGDEQFFGPGTRLTVL.